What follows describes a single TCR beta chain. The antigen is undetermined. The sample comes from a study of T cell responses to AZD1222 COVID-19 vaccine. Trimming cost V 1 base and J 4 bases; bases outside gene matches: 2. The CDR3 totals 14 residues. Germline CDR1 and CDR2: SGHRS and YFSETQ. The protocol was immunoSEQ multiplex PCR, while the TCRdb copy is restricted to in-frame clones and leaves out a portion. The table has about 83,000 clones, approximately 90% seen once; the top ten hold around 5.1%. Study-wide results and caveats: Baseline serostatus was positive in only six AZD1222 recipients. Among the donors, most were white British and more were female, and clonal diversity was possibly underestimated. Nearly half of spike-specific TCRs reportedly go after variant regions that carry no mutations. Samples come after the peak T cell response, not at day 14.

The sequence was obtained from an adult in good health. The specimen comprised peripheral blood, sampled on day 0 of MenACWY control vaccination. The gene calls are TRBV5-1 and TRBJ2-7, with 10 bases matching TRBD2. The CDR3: CASSLTSGIYEQYF. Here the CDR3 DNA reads TGCGCCAGCAGCTTGACTAGCGGGATTTACGAGCAGTACTTC.